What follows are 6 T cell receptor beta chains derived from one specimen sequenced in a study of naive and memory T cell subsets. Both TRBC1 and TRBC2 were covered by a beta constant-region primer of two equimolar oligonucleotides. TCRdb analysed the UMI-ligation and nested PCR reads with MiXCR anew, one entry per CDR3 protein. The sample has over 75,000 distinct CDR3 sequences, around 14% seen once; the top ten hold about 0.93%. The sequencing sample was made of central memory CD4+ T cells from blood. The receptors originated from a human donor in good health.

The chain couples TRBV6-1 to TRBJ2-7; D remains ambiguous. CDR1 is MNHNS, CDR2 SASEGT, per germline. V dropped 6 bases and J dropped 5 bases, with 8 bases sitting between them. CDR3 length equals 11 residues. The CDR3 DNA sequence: TGTGCCAGCAGCTTAGCCCACGAGCAGTACTTC. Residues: CASSLAHEQYF.

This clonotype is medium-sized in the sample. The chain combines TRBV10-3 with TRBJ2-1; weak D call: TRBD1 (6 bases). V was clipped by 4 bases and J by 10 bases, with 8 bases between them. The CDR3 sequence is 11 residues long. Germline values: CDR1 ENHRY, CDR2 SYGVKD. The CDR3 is CAISADREQFF. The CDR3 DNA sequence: TGTGCCATCAGTGCCGACAGGGAGCAGTTCTTC.

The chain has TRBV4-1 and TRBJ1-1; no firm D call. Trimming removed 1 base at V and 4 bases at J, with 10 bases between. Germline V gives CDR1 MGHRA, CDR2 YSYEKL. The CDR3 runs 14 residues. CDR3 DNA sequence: TGCGCCAGCAGCCAAGCTGATAGGGCCACTGAAGCTTTCTTT. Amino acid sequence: CASSQADRATEAFF.

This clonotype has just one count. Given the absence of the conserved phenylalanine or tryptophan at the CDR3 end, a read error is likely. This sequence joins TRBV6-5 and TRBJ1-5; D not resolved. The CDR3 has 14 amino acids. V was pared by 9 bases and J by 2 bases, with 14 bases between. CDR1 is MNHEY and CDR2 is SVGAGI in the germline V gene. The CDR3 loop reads CASRPHQGNQPQHL. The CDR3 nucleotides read TGTGCCAGTCGACCCCATCAGGGCAATCAGCCCCAGCATCTT.

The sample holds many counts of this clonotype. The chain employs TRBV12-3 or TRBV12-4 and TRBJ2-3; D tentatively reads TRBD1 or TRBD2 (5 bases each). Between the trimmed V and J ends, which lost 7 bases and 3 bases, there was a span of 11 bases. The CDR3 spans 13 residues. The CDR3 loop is CASNVGGTDTQYF. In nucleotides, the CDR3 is TGTGCCAGCAACGTTGGGGGTACAGATACGCAGTATTTT.

CDR3: CASSQDGLAGDYEQYF. In DNA form, the CDR3 reads TGTGCCAGCAGCCAAGACGGACTAGCGGGAGACTACGAGCAGTACTTC. The chain uses TRBV3-1 and TRBJ2-7; TRBD2 agrees at 13 bases. Germline-derived CDR1 and CDR2 are LGHDT and YNNKEL (reference sequence). The junction had 2 bases not matched to a gene; V was cut back by 0 bases and J by 3 bases. This CDR3 contains 16 residues.